This T cell receptor (beta chain) was profiled in a study of low-dose radiotherapy and immunotherapy resistance in tumors (dated by TCRdb to 2022 to 2024). Study-level background: Patients in Cohort 1 were given 0.5 Gy per fraction every 2 weeks, and the prescribed total PTV dose was 6.5 Gy. Cohort 2 received 1 Gy per fraction every two weeks, with a total of 13 Gy over 26 weeks. Patients were given nivolumab as a 240 mg flat dose every two weeks and ipilimumab at 1 mg/kg every six weeks, with both drugs delivered intravenously. Every two weeks, patients got intravenous cyclophosphamide at 200 mg/m2, given one day ahead of each radiation and immunotherapy administration. Patients took aspirin 300 mg orally once daily for four cycles, starting on cycle 1 day 1. The trial did not randomize participants into treatment groups. Eight patients were included in the translational analysis, namely three from the first dose cohort plus the first five from the second dose cohort.

TCRdb shows the sequencer as Illumina HiSeq 2500. First-strand cDNA was synthesized with Superscript III and a set of TRAV- and TRBV-specific primers, covering both TCRalpha and TCRbeta chains. TCRs were amplified for 20 PCR cycles with Phusion, using a constant-region primer paired with the adapter attached to the V primers. Amplification of the isolated mRNA was done with the MessageAmp II aRNA Amplification Kit, which involved a roughly 15-hour in vitro transcription at 37 degrees C. mRNA for TCR sequencing was isolated with the Dynabeads mRNA DIRECT Purification Kit. Indexed Illumina adapters were added in a second roughly 25-cycle Phusion PCR, and the resulting products were purified with AMPure XP beads. As for how the authors treated the data: Using custom Perl scripts, TCR sequences that encoded the same protein were pooled, out-of-frame sequences were dropped, and the abundance of each clonotype was calculated. TCR sequences supported by only a single read were excluded from analysis. The metrics used to describe the repertoires included Shannon entropy, Gini index, clonality, richness, and the frequency of TCRs shared between repertoires. In TCRdb, the public reads were trimmed at Q25 with fastp and aligned with MiXCR, with productive beta chains retained. Each CDR3 protein gets just one entry, which takes the most common genes and DNA from the rows behind it. The V and J calls were not made by the authors but by TCRdb's processing. The sample has roughly 76,000 distinct CDR3 sequences on record, approximately 17% of them singletons. The ten largest clones represent 4.5% to 7.5% of the sample.

Read against the paper, the sample's time point label means: before trial treatment. The donors came from RACIN, which was a single-arm phase I dose-escalation trial that paired nivolumab and ipilimumab with aspirin, low-dose cyclophosphamide and low-dose radiotherapy. Patients with advanced, TIL-negative solid tumors were considered eligible. The sample holds many counts of this clonotype. Its antigen is still unknown. No per-base quality is available; no much larger clone lies one base away. The CDR3 numbers 13 residues from cysteine through phenylalanine. Of the read, only the CDR3 DNA is kept; its 39 bases are in frame from base 1. Trimming removed 5 bases from V and 5 bases from J; the gene matches leave 9 bases unexplained. CDR1 and CDR2 are drawn from the germline V gene (reference sequence): GTSNPN, SVGIG.

The chain was built from TRBV30 and TRBJ2-7; 7 bases in the junction line up with TRBD2. The TCR comes from a male donor with prostate cancer. This material consisted of PBMCs, taken before treatment. The CDR3 loop reads CAWGEPTSHEQYF. In nucleotide form, the sequence is TGTGCCTGGGGGGAACCGACTAGCCACGAGCAGTACTTC.